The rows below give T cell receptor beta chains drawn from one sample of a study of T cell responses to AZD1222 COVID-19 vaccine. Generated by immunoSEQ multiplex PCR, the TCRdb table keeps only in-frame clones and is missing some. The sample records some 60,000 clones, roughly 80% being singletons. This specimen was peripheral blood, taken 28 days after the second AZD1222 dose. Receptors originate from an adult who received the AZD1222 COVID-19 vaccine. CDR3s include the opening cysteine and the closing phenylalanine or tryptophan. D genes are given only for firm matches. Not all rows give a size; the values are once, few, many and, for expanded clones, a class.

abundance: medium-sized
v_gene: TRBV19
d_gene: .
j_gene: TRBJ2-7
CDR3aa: CASSMRVGTLSSYEQYF
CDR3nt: TGTGCCAGTAGTATGCGCGTCGGGACACTGAGCTCCTACGAGCAGTACTTC

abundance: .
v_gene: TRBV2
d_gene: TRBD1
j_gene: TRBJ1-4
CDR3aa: CASSELGTGLNEKLFF
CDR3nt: TGTGCCAGCAGTGAATTAGGGACAGGCCTTAATGAAAAACTGTTTTTT

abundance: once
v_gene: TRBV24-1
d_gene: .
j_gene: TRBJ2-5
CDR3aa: CATTRGPKEETQYF
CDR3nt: TGTGCCACCACCCGGGGGCCTAAGGAGGAGACCCAGTACTTC

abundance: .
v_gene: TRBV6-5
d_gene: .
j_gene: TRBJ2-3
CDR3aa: CASRPPGADTQYF
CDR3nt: TGTGCCAGCAGACCGCCCGGGGCAGATACGCAGTATTTT

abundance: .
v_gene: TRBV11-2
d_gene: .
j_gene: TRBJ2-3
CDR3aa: CASSLPVEADTQYF
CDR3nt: TGTGCCAGCAGCTTACCAGTTGAAGCAGATACGCAGTATTTT

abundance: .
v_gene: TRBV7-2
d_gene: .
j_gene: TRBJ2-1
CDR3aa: CASSFNGDHYNEQFF
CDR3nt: TGTGCCAGCAGCTTTAACGGGGATCACTACAATGAGCAGTTCTTC

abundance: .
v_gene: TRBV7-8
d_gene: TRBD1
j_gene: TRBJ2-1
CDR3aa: CASSPGTARTYNEQFF
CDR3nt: TGTGCCAGCAGCCCCGGGACAGCGAGGACGTACAATGAGCAGTTCTTC

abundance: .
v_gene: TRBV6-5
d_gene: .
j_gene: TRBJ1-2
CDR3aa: CASSFLGGNGYTF
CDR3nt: TGTGCCAGCAGTTTCCTAGGGGGAAATGGCTACACCTTC

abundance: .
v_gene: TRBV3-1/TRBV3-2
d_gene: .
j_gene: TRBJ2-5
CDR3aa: CASSQDRVGRETQYF
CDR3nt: TGTGCCAGCAGCCAAGATCGTGTCGGGCGGGAGACCCAGTACTTC

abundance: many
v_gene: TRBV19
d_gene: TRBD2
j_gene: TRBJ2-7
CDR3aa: CASSIVAGSNEQYF
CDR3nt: TGTGCCAGTAGTATAGTAGCGGGGAGCAACGAGCAGTACTTC

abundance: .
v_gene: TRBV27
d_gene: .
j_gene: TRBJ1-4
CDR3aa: CASKNGPANEKLFF
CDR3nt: TGTGCCAGCAAAAATGGGCCGGCTAATGAAAAACTGTTTTTT

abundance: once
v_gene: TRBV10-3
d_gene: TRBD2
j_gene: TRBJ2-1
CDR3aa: CAISVKGLAGNEQFF
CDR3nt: TGTGCCATCAGTGTAAAAGGACTAGCCGGCAATGAGCAGTTCTTC

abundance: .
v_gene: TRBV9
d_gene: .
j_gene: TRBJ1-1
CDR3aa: CASRRMVGNTEAFF
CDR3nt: TGTGCCAGCCGGAGGATGGTAGGGAACACTGAAGCTTTCTTT

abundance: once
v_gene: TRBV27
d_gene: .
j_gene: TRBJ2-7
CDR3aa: CASSRGGTAPYEQYF
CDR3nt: TGTGCCAGCAGTCGCGGAGGGACAGCACCCTACGAGCAGTACTTC

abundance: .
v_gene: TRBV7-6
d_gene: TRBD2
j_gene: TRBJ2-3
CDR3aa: CASSSAGGSDTQYF
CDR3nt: TGTGCCAGCAGCTCGGCGGGGGGGTCAGATACGCAGTATTTT

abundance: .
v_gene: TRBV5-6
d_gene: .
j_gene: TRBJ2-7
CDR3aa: CASSFDYPVQGGKQYF
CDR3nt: TGTGCCAGCAGCTTCGACTACCCGGTGCAGGGCGGAAAGCAGTACTTC

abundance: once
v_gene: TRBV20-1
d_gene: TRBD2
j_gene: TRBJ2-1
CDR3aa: CSASGAAGGTNEQFF
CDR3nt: TGCAGTGCTAGTGGCGCAGCGGGGGGAACCAATGAGCAGTTCTTC

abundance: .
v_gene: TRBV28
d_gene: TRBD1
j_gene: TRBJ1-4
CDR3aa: CASSLSLTGGNEKLFF
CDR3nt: TGTGCCAGCAGTTTATCCCTGACAGGGGGGAATGAAAAACTGTTTTTT

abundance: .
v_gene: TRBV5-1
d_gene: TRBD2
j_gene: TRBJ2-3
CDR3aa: CASSFGGGGTDTQYF
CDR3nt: TGCGCCAGCAGCTTCGGCGGCGGGGGTACAGATACGCAGTATTTT

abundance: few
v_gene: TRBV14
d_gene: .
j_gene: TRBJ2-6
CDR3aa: CASSQTGAQVLTF
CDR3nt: TGTGCCAGCAGCCAAACCGGGGCCCAGGTCCTGACTTTC

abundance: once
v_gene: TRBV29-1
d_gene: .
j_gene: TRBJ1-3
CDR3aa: CSVTPQGSSGTIYF
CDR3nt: TGCAGCGTCACCCCGCAGGGATCGTCGGGCACCATATATTTT

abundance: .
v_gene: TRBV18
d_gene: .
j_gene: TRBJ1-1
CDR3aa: CASSPNENTEAFF
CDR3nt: TGTGCCAGCTCACCGAACGAGAACACTGAAGCTTTCTTT

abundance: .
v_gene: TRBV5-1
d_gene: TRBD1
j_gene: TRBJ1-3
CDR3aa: CASSPGGTTSGNTIYF
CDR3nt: TGCGCCAGCAGCCCAGGGGGGACGACCTCTGGAAACACCATATATTTT

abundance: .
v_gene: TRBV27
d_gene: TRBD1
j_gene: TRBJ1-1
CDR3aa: CASRIQGLNTEAFF
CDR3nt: TGTGCCAGCAGAATACAGGGGCTAAACACTGAAGCTTTCTTT

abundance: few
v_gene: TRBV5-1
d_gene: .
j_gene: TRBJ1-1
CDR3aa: CASSLQGANTEAFF
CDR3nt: TGCGCCAGCAGCTTACAGGGAGCAAACACTGAAGCTTTCTTT

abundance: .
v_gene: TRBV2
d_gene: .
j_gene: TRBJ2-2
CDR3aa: CASSGQTQNTGELFF
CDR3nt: TGTGCCAGCAGTGGACAGACCCAGAACACCGGGGAGCTGTTTTTT

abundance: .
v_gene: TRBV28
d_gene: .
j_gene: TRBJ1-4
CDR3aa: CASSRGGQANEKLFF
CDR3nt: TGTGCCAGCAGCAGGGGAGGGCAGGCTAATGAAAAACTGTTTTTT

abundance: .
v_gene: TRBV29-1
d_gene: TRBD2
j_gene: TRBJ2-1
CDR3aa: CSVATSGGAEQFF
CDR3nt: TGCAGCGTTGCTACTAGCGGGGGGGCGGAGCAGTTCTTC

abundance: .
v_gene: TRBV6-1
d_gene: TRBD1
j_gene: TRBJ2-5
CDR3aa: CASSEIVGQGVETQYF
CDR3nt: TGTGCCAGCAGTGAAATCGTGGGACAGGGGGTTGAGACCCAGTACTTC

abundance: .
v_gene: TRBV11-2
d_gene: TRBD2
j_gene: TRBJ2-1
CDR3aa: CASSLVASGGVEQFF
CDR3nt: TGTGCCAGCAGCTTAGTCGCCAGCGGGGGGGTCGAGCAGTTCTTC

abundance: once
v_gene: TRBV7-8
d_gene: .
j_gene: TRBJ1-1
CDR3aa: CASSLGRANTEAFF
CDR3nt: TGTGCCAGCAGCTTAGGGCGAGCGAACACTGAAGCTTTCTTT

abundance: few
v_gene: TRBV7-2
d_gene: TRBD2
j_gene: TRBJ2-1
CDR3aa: CASSSSGGGGVVEQFF
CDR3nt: TGTGCCAGCAGCTCCTCGGGTGGCGGGGGGGTAGTTGAGCAGTTCTTC

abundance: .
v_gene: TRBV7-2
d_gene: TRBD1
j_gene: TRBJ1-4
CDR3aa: CASSPRGTGSTTNEKLFF
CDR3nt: TGTGCCAGCAGCCCCCGGGGGACAGGGTCAACAACTAATGAAAAACTGTTTTTT

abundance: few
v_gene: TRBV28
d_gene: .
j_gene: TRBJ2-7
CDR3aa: CASSFAGGTNEQYF
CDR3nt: TGTGCCAGCAGTTTTGCTGGAGGGACCAACGAGCAGTACTTC

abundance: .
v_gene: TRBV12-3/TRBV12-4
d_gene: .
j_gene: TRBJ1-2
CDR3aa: CASSPGGYGYTF
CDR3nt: TGTGCCAGCAGCCCCGGAGGATATGGCTACACCTTC

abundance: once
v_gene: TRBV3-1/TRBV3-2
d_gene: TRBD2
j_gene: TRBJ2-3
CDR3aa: CASSLAGWRGTDTQYF
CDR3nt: TGTGCCAGCAGCCTTGCGGGTTGGCGGGGGACAGATACGCAGTATTTT

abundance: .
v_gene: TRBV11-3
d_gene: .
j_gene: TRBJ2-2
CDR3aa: CASSLEDGELFF
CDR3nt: TGTGCCAGCAGCTTAGAGGACGGGGAGCTGTTTTTT

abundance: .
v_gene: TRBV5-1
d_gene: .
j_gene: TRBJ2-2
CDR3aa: CASSWGVNTGELFF
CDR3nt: TGCGCCAGCAGCTGGGGGGTAAACACCGGGGAGCTGTTTTTT